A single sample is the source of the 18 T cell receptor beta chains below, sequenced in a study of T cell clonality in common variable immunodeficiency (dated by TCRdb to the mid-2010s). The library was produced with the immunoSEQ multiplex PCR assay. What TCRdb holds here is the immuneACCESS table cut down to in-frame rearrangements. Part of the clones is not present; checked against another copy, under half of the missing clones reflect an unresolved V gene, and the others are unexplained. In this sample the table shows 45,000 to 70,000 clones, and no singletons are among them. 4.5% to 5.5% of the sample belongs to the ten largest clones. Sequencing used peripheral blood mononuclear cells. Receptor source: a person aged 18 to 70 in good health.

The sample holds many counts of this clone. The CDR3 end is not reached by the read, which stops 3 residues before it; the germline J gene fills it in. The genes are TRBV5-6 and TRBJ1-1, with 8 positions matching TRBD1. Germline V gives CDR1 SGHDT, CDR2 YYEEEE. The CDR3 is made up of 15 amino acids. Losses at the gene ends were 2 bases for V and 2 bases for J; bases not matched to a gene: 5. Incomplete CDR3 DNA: TGTGCCAGCAGCTTAGACAGGGGCCTTAACACTGAA. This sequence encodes CASSLDRGLNTE. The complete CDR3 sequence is CASSLDRGLNTEAFF. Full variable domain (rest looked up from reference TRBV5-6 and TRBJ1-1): DAGVTQSPTHLIKTRGQQVTLRCSPKSGHDTVSWYQQALGQGPQFIFQYYEEEERQRGNFPDRFSGHQFPNYSSELNVNALLLGDSALYLCASSLDRGLNTEAFFGQGTRLTVV.

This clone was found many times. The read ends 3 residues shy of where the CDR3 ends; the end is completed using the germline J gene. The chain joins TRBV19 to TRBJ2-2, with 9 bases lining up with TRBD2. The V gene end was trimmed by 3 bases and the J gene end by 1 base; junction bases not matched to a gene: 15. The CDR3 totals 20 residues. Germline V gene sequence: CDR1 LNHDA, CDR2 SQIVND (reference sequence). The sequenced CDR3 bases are TGTGCCAGTAGTATTTTGACTAGCGGAACCCGAAGTATGAACACCGGGGAG. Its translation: CASSILTSGTRSMNTGE. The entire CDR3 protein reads CASSILTSGTRSMNTGELFF. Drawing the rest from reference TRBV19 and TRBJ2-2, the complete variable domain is DGGITQSPKYLFRKEGQNVTLSCEQNLNHDAMYWYRQDPGQGLRLIYYSQIVNDFQKGDIAEGYSVSREKKESFPLTVTSAQKNPTAFYLCASSILTSGTRSMNTGELFFGEGSRLTVL.

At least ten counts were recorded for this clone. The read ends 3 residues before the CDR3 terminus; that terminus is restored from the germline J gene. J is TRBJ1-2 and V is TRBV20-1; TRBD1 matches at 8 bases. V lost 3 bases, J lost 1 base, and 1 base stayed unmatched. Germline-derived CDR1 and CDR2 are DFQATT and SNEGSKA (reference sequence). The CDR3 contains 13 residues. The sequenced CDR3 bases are TGCAGTGCTAGGGGACAGGTTAACTATGGC. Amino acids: CSARGQVNYG. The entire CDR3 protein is CSARGQVNYGYTF.

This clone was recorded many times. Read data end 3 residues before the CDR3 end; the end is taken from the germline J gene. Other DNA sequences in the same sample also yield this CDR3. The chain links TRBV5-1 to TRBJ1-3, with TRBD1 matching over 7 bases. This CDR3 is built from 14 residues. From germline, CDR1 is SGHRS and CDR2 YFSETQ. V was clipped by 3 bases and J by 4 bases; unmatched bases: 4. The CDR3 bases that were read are TGCGCCAGCAGCTCGACAGGGTCCGGAAACACC. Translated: CASSSTGSGNT. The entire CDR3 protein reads CASSSTGSGNTIYF.

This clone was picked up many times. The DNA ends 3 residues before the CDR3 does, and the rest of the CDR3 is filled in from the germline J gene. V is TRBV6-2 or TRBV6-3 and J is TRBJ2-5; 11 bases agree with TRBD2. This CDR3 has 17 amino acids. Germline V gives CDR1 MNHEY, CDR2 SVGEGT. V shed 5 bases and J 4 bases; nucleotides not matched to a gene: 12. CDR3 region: CASSPLTSGILRETQYF. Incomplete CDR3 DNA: TGTGCCAGCAGTCCACTGACTAGCGGGATTCTCCGAGAGACC.

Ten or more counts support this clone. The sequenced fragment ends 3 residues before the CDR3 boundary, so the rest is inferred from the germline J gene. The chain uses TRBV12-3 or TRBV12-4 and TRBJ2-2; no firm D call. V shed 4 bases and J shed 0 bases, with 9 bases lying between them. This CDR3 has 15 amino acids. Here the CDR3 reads CASSSQVPNTGELFF. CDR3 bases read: TGTGCCAGCAGTTCCCAGGTCCCGAACACCGGGGAG.

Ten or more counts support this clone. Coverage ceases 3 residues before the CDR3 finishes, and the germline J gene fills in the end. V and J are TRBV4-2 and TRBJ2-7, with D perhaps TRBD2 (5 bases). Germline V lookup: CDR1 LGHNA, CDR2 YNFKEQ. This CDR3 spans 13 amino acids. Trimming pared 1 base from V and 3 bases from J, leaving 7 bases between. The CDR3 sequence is CASSQGLNYEQYF. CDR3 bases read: TGTGCCAGCAGCCAAGGACTAAACTACGAG.

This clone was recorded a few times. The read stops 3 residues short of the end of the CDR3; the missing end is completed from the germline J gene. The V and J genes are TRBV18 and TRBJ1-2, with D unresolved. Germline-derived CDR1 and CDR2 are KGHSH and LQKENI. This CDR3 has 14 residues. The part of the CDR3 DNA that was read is TGTGCCAGCTCACCTACTCCTAGCGGGCACGAC. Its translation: CASSPTPSGHD. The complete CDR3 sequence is CASSPTPSGHDYTF.

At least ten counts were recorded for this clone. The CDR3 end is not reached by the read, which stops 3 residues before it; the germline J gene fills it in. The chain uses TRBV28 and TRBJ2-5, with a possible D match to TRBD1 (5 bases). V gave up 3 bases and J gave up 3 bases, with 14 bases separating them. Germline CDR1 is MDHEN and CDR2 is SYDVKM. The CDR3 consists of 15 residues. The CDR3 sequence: CASSLTSRAKETQYF. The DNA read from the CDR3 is TGTGCCAGCAGTTTGACGTCCAGGGCCAAAGAGACC.

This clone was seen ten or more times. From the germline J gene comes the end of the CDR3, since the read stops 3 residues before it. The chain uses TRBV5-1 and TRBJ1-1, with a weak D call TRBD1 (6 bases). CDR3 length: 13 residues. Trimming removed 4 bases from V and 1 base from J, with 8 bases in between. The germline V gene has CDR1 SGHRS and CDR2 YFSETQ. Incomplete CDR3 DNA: TGCGCCAGCAGCGTGGACAGGAACACTGAA. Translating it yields CASSVDRNTE. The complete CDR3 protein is CASSVDRNTEAFF.

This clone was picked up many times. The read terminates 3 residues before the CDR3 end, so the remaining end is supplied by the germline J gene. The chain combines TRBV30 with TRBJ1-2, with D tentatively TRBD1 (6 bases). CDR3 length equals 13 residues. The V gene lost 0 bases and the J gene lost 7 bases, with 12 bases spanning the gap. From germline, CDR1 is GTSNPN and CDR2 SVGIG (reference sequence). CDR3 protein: CAWSVGIGGGYTF. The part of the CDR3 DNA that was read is TGTGCCTGGAGTGTAGGAATAGGGGGTGGC.

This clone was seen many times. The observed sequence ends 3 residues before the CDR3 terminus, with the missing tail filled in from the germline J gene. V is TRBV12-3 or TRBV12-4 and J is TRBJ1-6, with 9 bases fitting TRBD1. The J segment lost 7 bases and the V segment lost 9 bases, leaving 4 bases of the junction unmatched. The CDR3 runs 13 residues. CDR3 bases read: TGTGCCAGTTCAGGGACAGGGAATTCACCC. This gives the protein CASSGTGNSP. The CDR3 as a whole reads CASSGTGNSPLHF.

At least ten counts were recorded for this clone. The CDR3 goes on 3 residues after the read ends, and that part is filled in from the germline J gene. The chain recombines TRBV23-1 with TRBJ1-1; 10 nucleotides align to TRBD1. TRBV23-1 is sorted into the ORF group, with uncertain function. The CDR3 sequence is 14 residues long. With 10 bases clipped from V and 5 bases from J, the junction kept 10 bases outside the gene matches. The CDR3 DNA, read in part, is TGCGCCAAGAAAGCGACAGGGGGCAGGACTGAA. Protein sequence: CAKKATGGRTE. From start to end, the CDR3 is CAKKATGGRTEAFF.

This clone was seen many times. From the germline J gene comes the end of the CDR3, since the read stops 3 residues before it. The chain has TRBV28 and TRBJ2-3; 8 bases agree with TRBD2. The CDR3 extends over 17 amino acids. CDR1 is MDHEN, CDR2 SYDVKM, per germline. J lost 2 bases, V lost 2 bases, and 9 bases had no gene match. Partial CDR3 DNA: TGTGCCAGCAGTTTAATAGGGATAGCGGGATACACAGATACG. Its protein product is CASSLIGIAGYTDT. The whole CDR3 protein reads CASSLIGIAGYTDTQYF.

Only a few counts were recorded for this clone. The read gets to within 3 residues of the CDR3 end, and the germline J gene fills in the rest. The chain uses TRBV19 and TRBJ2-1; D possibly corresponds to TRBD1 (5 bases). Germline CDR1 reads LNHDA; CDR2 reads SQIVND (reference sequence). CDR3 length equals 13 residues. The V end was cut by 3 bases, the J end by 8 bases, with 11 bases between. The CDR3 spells CASSMLRVDEQFF. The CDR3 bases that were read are TGTGCCAGTAGTATGCTCAGGGTGGATGAG.

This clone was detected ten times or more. The CDR3 reads CSARDPARGGTGELFF. CDR3 DNA (partial): TGCAGTGCTAGAGATCCCGCCAGGGGCGGCACCGGGGAG. This chain uses TRBV20-1 with TRBJ2-2; TRBD1 is a possible D gene (6 bases). The read gets to within 3 residues of the CDR3 end, and the germline J gene fills in the rest. The V end lost 0 bases, the J end lost 4 bases, and 15 bases lay between the germline ends. The germline V gene has CDR1 DFQATT and CDR2 SNEGSKA (reference sequence). The CDR3 sequence is 16 residues long.

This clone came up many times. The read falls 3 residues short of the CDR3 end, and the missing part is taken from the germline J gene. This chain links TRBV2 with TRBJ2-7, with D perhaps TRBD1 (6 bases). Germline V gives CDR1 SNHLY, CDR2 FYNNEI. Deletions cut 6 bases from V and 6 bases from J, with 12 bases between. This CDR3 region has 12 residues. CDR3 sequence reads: CASRPQGPEQYF. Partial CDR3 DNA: TGTGCCAGCAGACCACAGGGTCCCGAG.

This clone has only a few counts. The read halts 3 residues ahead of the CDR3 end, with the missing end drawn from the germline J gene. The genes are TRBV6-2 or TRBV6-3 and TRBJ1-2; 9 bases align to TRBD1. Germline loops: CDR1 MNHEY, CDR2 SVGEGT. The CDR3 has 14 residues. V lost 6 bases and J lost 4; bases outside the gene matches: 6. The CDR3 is CASRQQGAGYGYTF. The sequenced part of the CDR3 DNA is TGTGCCAGCAGACAACAGGGGGCCGGCTATGGC.